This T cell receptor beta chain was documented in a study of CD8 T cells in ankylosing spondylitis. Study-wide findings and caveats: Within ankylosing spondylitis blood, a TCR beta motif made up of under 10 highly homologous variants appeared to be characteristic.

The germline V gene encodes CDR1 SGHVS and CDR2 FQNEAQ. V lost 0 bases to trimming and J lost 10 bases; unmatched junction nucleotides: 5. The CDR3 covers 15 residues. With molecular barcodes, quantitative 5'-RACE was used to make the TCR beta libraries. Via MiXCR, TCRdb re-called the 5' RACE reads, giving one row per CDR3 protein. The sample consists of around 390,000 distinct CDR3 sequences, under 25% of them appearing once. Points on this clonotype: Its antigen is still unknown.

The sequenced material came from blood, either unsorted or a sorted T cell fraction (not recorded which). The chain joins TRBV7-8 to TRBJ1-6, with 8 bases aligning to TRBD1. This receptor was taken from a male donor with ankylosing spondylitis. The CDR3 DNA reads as TGTGCCAGCAGCTTAGCTGGACAGGGAGGCTCACCCCTCCACTTT. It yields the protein CASSLAGQGGSPLHF.